This T cell receptor (beta chain) was profiled in a study of cytomegalovirus exposure and HLA in healthy donors. Study details: In a previous analysis, 117 million unique TCR beta sequences were found from some 180 million T cells.

PCR used 60 Vbeta primers and 13 Jbeta primers. Sequencing was performed with immunoSEQ multiplex PCR; in TCRdb, only in-frame clones are kept and a portion is missing. The sample has about 130,000 clones; approximately 79% are singletons. A remark on this clone: Its antigen is still unknown.

Trimming removed 9 bases at V and 3 bases at J, with 21 bases between. Germline values: CDR1 MNHEY, CDR2 SVGAGI. The CDR3 consists of 15 residues. Study-level findings and limits: Earlier analysis looked at TCR beta V segments, and most were productive about 87% or about 30% of the time.

Material for sequencing was PBMCs. This chain uses TRBV6-5 with TRBJ2-7; weak D call: TRBD1 (6 bases). The receptor's source is a man in his forties in good health and CMV-seropositive. CDR3: CASSVAGSGDYEQYF. The CDR3 coding sequence is TGTGCCAGTAGCGTCGCCGGGTCAGGGGACTACGAGCAGTACTTC.